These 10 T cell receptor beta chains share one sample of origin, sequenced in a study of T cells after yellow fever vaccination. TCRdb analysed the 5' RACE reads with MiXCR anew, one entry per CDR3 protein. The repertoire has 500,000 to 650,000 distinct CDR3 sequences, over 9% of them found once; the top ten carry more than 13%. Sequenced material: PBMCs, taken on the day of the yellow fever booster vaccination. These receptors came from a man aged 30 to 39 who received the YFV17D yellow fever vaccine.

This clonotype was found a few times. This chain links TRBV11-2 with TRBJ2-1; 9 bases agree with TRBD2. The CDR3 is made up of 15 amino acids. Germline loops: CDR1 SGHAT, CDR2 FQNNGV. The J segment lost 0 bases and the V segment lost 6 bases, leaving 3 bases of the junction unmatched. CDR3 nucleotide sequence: TGTGCCAGCAGGAAACTAGCGGGCTCCTACAATGAGCAGTTCTTC. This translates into CASRKLAGSYNEQFF.

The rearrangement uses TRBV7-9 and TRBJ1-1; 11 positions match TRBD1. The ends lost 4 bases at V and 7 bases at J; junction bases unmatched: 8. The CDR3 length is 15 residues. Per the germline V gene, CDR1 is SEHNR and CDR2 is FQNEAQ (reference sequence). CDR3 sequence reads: CASSYGTGGMNEAFF. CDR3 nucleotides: TGTGCCAGCAGCTACGGGACAGGGGGAATGAATGAAGCTTTCTTT.

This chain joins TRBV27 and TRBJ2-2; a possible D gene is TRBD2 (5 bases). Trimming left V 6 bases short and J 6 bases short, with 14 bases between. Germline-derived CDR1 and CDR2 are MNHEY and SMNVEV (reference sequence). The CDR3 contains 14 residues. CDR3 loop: CASRRVGSAGELFF. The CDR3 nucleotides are TGTGCCAGCAGGCGCGTGGGGAGCGCCGGGGAGCTGTTTTTT.

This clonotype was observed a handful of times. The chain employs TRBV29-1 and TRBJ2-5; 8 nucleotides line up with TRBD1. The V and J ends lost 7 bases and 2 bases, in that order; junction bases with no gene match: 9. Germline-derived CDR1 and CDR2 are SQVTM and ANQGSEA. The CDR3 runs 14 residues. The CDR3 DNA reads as TGCAGCGCAGCAGGGGGCGGGACACAAGAGACCCAGTACTTC. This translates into CSAAGGGTQETQYF.

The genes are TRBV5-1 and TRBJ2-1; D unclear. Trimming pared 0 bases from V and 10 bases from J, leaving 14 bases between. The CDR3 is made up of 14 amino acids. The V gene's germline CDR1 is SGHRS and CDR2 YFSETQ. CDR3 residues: CASSLAGSPPEQFF. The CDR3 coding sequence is TGCGCCAGCAGCTTGGCCGGCAGCCCGCCCGAGCAGTTCTTC. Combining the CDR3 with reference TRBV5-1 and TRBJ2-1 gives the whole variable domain KAGVTQTPRYLIKTRGQQVTLSCSPISGHRSVSWYQQTPGQGLQFLFEYFSETQRNKGNFPGRFSGRQFSNSRSEMNVSTLELGDSALYLCASSLAGSPPEQFFGPGTRLTVL.

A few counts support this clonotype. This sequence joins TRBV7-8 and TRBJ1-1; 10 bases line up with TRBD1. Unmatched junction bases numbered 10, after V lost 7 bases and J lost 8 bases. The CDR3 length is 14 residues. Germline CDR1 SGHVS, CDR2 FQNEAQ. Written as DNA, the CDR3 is TGTGCCAGCACCACAAGGACAGGGGGTAACGAAGCTTTCTTT. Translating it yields CASTTRTGGNEAFF. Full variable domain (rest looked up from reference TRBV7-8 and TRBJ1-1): GAGVSQSPRYKVAKRGQDVALRCDPISGHVSLFWYQQALGQGPEFLTYFQNEAQLDKSGLPSDRFFAERPEGSVSTLKIQRTQQEDSAVYLCASTTRTGGNEAFFGQGTRLTVV.

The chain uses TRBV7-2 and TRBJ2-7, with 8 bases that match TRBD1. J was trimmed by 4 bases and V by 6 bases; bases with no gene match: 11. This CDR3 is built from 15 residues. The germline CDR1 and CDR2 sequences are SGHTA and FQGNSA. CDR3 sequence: CASSAGGTGHYEQYF. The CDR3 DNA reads TGTGCCAGCAGTGCAGGGGGGACAGGACATTACGAGCAGTACTTC.

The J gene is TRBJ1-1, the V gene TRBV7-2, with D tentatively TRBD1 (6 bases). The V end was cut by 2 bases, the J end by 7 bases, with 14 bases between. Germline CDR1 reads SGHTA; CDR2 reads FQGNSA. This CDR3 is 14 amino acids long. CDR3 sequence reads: CASSLSGGADEAFF. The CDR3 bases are TGTGCCAGCAGCTTAAGCGGGGGCGCGGATGAAGCTTTCTTT.

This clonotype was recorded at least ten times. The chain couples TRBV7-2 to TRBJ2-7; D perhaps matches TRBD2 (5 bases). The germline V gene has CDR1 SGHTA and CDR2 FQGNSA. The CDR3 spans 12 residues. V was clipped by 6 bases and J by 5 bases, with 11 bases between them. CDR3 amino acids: CASRPGKDEQYF. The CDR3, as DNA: TGTGCCAGCAGGCCGGGGAAGGACGAGCAGTACTTC.

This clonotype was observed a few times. The chain's CDR3 is CASSLEAGGTGNQPQHF. CDR3 nucleotides: TGTGCCAGCAGCTTAGAGGCAGGAGGGACGGGCAATCAGCCCCAGCATTTT. The chain couples TRBV7-6 to TRBJ1-5; maybe TRBD1 (5 bases). V shed 1 base and J shed 2 bases, with 15 bases lying between them. The length of the CDR3 is 17 residues. Germline CDR1 is SGHVS and CDR2 is FNYEAQ.